These 10 T cell receptor beta chains originate from one sample sequenced in a study of CD8 T cells in Susac syndrome. RNA was extracted with the RNeasy kit, and a quantity of about 0.45 to 1 ug was reverse transcribed using random hexamers. TCRdb reprocessed the immunoSEQ multiplex PCR reads via MiXCR and lists one record per CDR3 protein. This sample has hundreds of thousands of distinct CDR3 sequences, with about 96% found just once. Sequencing input: CD4+ T cells from PBMCs. The receptors shown here come from a human donor with multiple sclerosis.

This chain connects TRBV20-1 to TRBJ2-5; D call uncertain. V lost 4 bases and J lost 0, with 6 bases in between. CDR1 is DFQATT and CDR2 is SNEGSKA in the germline V gene (reference sequence). CDR3 size: 12 residues. CDR3 region: CSATEYQETQYF. CDR3 DNA sequence: TGCAGTGCTACTGAGTACCAAGAGACCCAGTACTTC.

The V gene is TRBV29-1, the J gene TRBJ2-3; D is ambiguous. Germline CDR1 is SQVTM and CDR2 is ANQGSEA. The germline V and J ends were trimmed by 5 bases and 4 bases, with 19 bases remaining between them. The CDR3 loop spans 15 amino acids. The CDR3 is CSVLPYWVGADTQYF. In DNA form, the CDR3 reads TGCAGCGTTCTTCCCTATTGGGTTGGGGCAGATACGCAGTATTTT.

This chain joins TRBV2 and TRBJ2-3; D possibly matches TRBD1 or TRBD2 (6 bases each). The germline CDR1 and CDR2 sequences are SNHLY and FYNNEI. This CDR3 is 15 amino acids long. The V and J ends lost 7 bases and 1 base respectively, with 15 bases between them. The CDR3 loop reads CASNRGLGGTDTQYF. The CDR3 DNA is TGTGCCAGCAATCGGGGGCTGGGTGGCACAGATACGCAGTATTTT.

The V gene is TRBV29-1, the J gene TRBJ2-5; D is perhaps TRBD2 (7 bases). In germline, CDR1 is SQVTM, CDR2 ANQGSEA. The CDR3 loop spans 14 amino acids. The V gene lost 5 bases and the J gene lost 5 bases, with 18 bases spanning the gap. The CDR3 sequence: CSVNHGGAGETQYF. As DNA, the CDR3 is TGCAGCGTTAACCATGGGGGGGCCGGGGAGACCCAGTACTTC.

This clonotype was seen just once. The rearrangement uses TRBV20-1 and TRBJ1-1; 7 bases map to TRBD1. Germline loops: CDR1 DFQATT, CDR2 SNEGSKA (reference sequence). There are 12 residues in the CDR3. J was trimmed by 5 bases and V by 5 bases; bases with no gene match: 5. DNA for the CDR3: TGCAGTGCTCGACAGGGATCGACTGAAGCTTTCTTT. It specifies CSARQGSTEAFF.

Note on this clonotype: At one end the junction does not follow the germline gene, possibly because of a read error. This chain connects TRBV5-1 to TRBJ2-6, with D perhaps TRBD1 (5 bases). The germline V gene encodes CDR1 SGHRS and CDR2 YFSETQ. CDR3 size: 18 residues. CDR3 DNA sequence: TGCGCCAGCAGCCCCGGAGCCAGTGTGGGTGCTGGGGCCAACGTTCTGACTTTC. Encoded protein: CASSPGASVGAGANVLTF. The variable domain in full, completed from reference TRBV5-1 and TRBJ2-6, reads KAGVTQTPRYLIKTRGQQVTLSCSPISGHRSVSWYQQTPGQGLQFLFEYFSETQRNKGNFPGRFSGRQFSNSRSEMNVSTLELGDSALYLCASSPGASVGAGANVLTFGAGSRLTVL.

The chain combines TRBV10-3 with TRBJ2-1, with 9 bases matching TRBD1. V was clipped by 6 bases and J by 6 bases; unmatched bases: 9. CDR1 and CDR2 from the germline V gene are ENHRY and SYGVKD. The CDR3 totals 15 residues. Written as DNA, the CDR3 is TGTGCCATCAGACCGGGACAGGGTAGTATCAATGAGCAGTTCTTC. This sequence encodes CAIRPGQGSINEQFF.

The CDR3 DNA reads TGTGCCAGCAAGGGACAGATAGGAATACTGTATGGCTACACCTTC. It specifies CASKGQIGILYGYTF. This chain links TRBV27 with TRBJ1-2; 7 bases are a match to TRBD1. The germline V gene has CDR1 MNHEY and CDR2 SMNVEV (reference sequence). The CDR3 runs to 15 residues. Losses at the gene ends were 7 bases for V and 5 bases for J; bases not matched to a gene: 13.

The chain recombines TRBV20-1 with TRBJ2-3; 8 bases are shared with TRBD2. CDR3 length: 12 amino acids. Germline V gene lookup returns CDR1 DFQATT and CDR2 SNEGSKA (reference sequence). V dropped 7 bases and J dropped 5; count of bases not matched to a gene: 5. The CDR3 is CSVPTSVDTQYF. Here the CDR3 DNA reads TGCAGTGTCCCGACTAGCGTAGATACGCAGTATTTT.

J is TRBJ2-7 and V is TRBV6-5, with D unclear. Germline CDR1 reads MNHEY; CDR2 reads SVGAGI. Trimming left V 5 bases short and J 2 bases short, with 13 bases between. The CDR3 consists of 14 residues. CDR3 in amino acids: CASSKPGKAYEQYF. CDR3 DNA sequence: TGTGCCAGCAGTAAACCGGGCAAGGCCTACGAGCAGTACTTC.